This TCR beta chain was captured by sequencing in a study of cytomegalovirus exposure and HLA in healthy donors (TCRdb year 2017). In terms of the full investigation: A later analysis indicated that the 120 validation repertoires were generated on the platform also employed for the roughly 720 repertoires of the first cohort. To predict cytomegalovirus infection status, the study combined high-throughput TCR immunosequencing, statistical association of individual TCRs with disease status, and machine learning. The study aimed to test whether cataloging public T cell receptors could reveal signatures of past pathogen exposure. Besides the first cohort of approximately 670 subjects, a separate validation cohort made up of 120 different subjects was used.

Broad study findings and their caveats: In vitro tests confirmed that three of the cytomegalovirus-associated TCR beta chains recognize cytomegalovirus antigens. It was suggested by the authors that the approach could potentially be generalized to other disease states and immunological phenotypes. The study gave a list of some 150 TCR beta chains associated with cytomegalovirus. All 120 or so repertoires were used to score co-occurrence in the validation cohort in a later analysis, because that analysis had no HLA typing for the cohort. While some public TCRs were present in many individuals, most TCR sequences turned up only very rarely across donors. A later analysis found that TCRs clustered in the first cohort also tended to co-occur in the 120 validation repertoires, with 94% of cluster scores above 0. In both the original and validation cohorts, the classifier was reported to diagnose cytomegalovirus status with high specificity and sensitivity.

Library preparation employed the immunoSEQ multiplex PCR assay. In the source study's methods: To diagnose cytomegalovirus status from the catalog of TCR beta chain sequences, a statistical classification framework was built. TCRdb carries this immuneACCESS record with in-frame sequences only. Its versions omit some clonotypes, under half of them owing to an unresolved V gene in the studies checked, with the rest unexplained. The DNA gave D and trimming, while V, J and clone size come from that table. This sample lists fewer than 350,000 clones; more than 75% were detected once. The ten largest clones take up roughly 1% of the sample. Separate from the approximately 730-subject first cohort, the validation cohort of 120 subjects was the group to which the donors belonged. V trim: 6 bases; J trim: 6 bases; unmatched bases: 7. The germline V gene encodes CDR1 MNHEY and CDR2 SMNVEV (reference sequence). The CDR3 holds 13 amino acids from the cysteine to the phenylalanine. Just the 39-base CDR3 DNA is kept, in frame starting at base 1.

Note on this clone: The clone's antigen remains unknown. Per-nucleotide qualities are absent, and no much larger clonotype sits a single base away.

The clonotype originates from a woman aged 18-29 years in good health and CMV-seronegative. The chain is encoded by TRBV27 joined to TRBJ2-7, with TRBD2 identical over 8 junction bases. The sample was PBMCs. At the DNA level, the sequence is TGTGCCAGCAGCGGGACTAGTGGGTCCGAGCAGTACTTC. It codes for CASSGTSGSEQYF.